This T cell receptor beta chain was retrieved from a study of blood T cell repertoires in COVID-19. About the research overall: Researchers got acute and convalescent COVID-19 samples from the United States, Italy and Spain.

Germline loops: CDR1 DFQATT, CDR2 SNEGSKA (reference sequence). There are 13 residues in the CDR3. V was shortened by 3 bases and J by 4 bases, with 10 bases between the two germline ends. How the authors handled the data: Quantification of nucleated cells was approximated via reference gene primer amplification. Here immunoSEQ multiplex PCR was the method, and the copy in TCRdb shows in-frame clones only, minus some. V, J and clone size were drawn from that table, and D and trimming were deduced from the DNA. The sample records 150,000 to 200,000 clones, about nine tenths being singletons. This chain uses TRBV20-1 with TRBJ1-3; D perhaps matches TRBD1 (6 bases). This TCR was sampled from a man aged 55 to 70 with active or convalescent COVID-19. Sequenced: peripheral blood. The CDR3 region is CSASGTHGNTIYF. The CDR3 bases are TGCAGTGCTAGTGGGACACACGGAAACACCATATATTTT.